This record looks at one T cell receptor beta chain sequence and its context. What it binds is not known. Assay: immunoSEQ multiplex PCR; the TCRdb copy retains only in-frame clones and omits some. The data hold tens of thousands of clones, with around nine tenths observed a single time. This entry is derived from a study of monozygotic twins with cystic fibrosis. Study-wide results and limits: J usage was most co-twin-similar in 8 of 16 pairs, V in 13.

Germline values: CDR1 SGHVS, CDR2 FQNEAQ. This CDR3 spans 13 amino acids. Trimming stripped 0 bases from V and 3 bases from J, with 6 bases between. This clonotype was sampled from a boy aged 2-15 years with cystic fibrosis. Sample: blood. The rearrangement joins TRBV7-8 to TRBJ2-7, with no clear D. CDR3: CASSLASLYEQYF. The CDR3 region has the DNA TGTGCCAGCAGCTTAGCGTCCCTCTACGAGCAGTACTTC. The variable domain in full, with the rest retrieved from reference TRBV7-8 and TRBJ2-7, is GAGVSQSPRYKVAKRGQDVALRCDPISGHVSLFWYQQALGQGPEFLTYFQNEAQLDKSGLPSDRFFAERPEGSVSTLKIQRTQQEDSAVYLCASSLASLYEQYFGPGTRLTVT.